This entry features one T cell receptor beta chain sequence. The clone's antigen remains unknown. No qualities accompany the bases; no much larger clone lies one base away. From its cysteine to its phenylalanine, the CDR3 spans 13 amino acids. The read is trimmed to its CDR3 DNA, 39 bases read in frame from base 1. In the germline V gene, CDR1 corresponds to SGHTA and CDR2 to FQGNSA. The junction shows trimming of 5 bases on V and 11 bases on J, and the gene matches do not reach 9 bases of it. The data belong to a study of T cell responses to AZD1222 COVID-19 vaccine (TCRdb year 2021). Study-wide context: A total of 230 to 250 trial participants underwent TCR sequencing, of whom some 210 received two doses of AZD1222 and some 25 received two doses of the MenACWY control vaccine. Trial participants were enrolled into age subgroups of 18-55, 56-69 and 70-plus years, which contained approximately 150, 28 and 58 TCR-sequenced participants, respectively. Overall results and qualifications from the work: After two AZD1222 doses, both the breadth and the depth of spike-specific TCRs were significantly higher than at day 0 and than in MenACWY recipients. The whole spike protein was spanned by vaccine-associated CD4 TCRs, and dominant responses were seen in regions 160-218 and 743-854. Epitopes outside the regions mutated in the B.1.351 and B.1.1.7 variants were reportedly recognized by nearly half of the unique spike-specific TCRs. Most participants were white British and females outnumbered males, and the authors suggested that clonal diversity may have been underestimated. Because no day 14 peak-response samples were available, the repertoires could be characterized only after the peak T cell response. Conclusions about previously exposed vaccinees are limited because only five to seven AZD1222 recipients were SARS-CoV-2 seropositive at baseline. In the small 56-69-year group, the increase in depth fell short of significance, most likely because of low power.

The sample's time point label, in plain terms: about 28 days (+/-7) after the second vaccine dose. Because spike-specific TCR depth and breadth did not differ between the two schedules, AZD1222 recipients who got a second dose at roughly 4 weeks were pooled with those who got a second dose at roughly 12 weeks. Samples from vaccinated people were obtained from the UK trials COV001 and COV002, which included a single-blind randomized controlled phase 2/3 trial of AZD1222 (ChAdOx1 nCoV-19) in healthy adults. Trial participant PBMC samples were collected at day 0 and day 28 after the second dose for TCRbeta chain sequencing. The CDR3 regions of human TCRbeta chains were analyzed by immunosequencing. The source study handled its data this way. TCRs in the repertoires were compared against a reference library of SARS-CoV-2-specific TCRs that had been generated with the MIRA antigen-specificity platform. Breadth meant the fraction of unique TCRs that were SARS-CoV-2-associated, whereas depth meant the fraction of total T cells that were SARS-CoV-2-associated. Each spike-specific TCR was assigned to its reactive spike region and to a CD4 or CD8 class using the MIRA data. Log10-transformed breadth and depth values were compared by one-way ANOVA with Sidak's multiple comparisons tests. TCRdb limited this immuneACCESS table to in-frame rearrangements with V and J called. A share of clones is missing; checked studies link under half to unresolved V genes, and the rest is unexplained. D and trimming were read from the DNA, whereas the V and J calls and clone size are those reported in that table. Recorded for this sample are around 99,000 clones; about 90% of them occurred a single time. The ten most abundant clones make up 4.4% of the sample.

The receptor was isolated from an adult who received the AZD1222 COVID-19 vaccine. The rearrangement combines TRBV7-2 with TRBJ1-1; TRBD1 fits 9 bases in the junction. The sequencing used peripheral blood, collected 28 days after the second AZD1222 dose. The CDR3 is CASSRTGVPRAFF. The DNA sequence is TGTGCCAGCAGCCGGACAGGGGTCCCTAGGGCTTTCTTT. The CDR3 plus the reference TRBV7-2 and TRBJ1-1 genes for the other parts give the full variable domain: GAGVSQSPSNKVTEKGKDVELRCDPISGHTALYWYRQSLGQGLEFLIYFQGNSAPDKSGLPSDRFSAERTGGSVSTLTIQRTQQEDSAVYLCASSRTGVPRAFFGQGTRLTVV.